Below, 25 T cell receptor beta chains from the same sample are listed, as sequenced in a study of blood T cell repertoires in COVID-19. Sequenced by immunoSEQ multiplex PCR; TCRdb stores in-frame clones only, minus some. Of roughly 120,000 clones in the sample, approximately 74% were seen once. Input material: peripheral blood. Receptors originate from an elderly man with COVID-19, enrolled during active disease.

The CDR3 DNA reads TGTGCCAGCAGCACCCGGGACAGTAATGAAAAACTGTTTTTT. This codes for CASSTRDSNEKLFF. The chain combines TRBV7-2 with TRBJ1-4; 7 positions agree with TRBD1. This CDR3 contains 14 residues. Germline values: CDR1 SGHTA, CDR2 FQGNSA. J gave up 4 bases and V 5 bases, and 4 bases lay outside the gene matches.

DNA for the CDR3: TGCGCCAGCAGCTTGGCTAACCCCCCCTACGAGCAGTACTTC. Amino acids: CASSLANPPYEQYF. The V call is TRBV5-1, the J call TRBJ2-7; no clear D gene. This CDR3 has 14 residues. V was cut by 0 bases and J by 2 bases, with 9 bases left in between. Germline V lookup: CDR1 SGHRS, CDR2 YFSETQ.

The V and J genes are TRBV6-2 or TRBV6-3 and TRBJ1-1; TRBD1 aligns across 7 bases. CDR3 length: 16 residues. V lost 6 bases to trimming and J lost 3 bases; unmatched junction nucleotides: 13. Looked up from germline, CDR1 is MNHEY and CDR2 is SVGEGT. The chain's CDR3 is CASSPLRTGGDTEAFF. CDR3 DNA: TGTGCCAGCAGCCCCCTTCGGACAGGAGGCGACACTGAAGCTTTCTTT.

The chain joins TRBV18 to TRBJ1-5, with 8 bases aligning to TRBD1. CDR1 is KGHSH and CDR2 is LQKENI in the germline V gene. V dropped 6 bases and J dropped 4; count of bases not matched to a gene: 5. There are 14 residues in the CDR3. CDR3 sequence reads: CASSLTGGNQPQHF. CDR3 DNA sequence: TGTGCCAGCTCGCTTACAGGGGGTAATCAGCCCCAGCATTTT.

V and J are TRBV12-3 or TRBV12-4 and TRBJ2-3, with D unresolved. The V and J ends lost 7 bases and 5 bases respectively, with 10 bases between them. CDR3 length: 12 residues. For the CDR3, the DNA is TGTGCCAGCACTAGAGGAAGAGATACGCAGTATTTT. Translating gives CASTRGRDTQYF.

The CDR3 DNA follows: TGTGCCAGCTCACCACCGGGGACAGGGAGCAATCAGCCCCAGCATTTT. Translated, it gives CASSPPGTGSNQPQHF. The V and J genes are TRBV18 and TRBJ1-5; 9 nucleotides line up with TRBD1. The J segment lost 1 base and the V segment lost 0 bases, leaving 1 base of the junction unmatched. Germline CDR1 KGHSH, CDR2 LQKENI. The CDR3 sequence is 16 residues long.

V is TRBV11-3 and J is TRBJ2-7; weak D call: TRBD2 (6 bases). This CDR3 is 13 amino acids long. Germline V gives CDR1 SGHNT, CDR2 YENEEA. Trimming pared 0 bases from V and 5 bases from J, leaving 8 bases between. The CDR3 DNA sequence: TGTGCCAGCAGCTTAGATTGGGGGGACGAGCAGTACTTC. Its protein is CASSLDWGDEQYF. The complete variable domain, with remaining parts taken from reference TRBV11-3 and TRBJ2-7, reads EAGVVQSPRYKIIEKKQPVAFWCNPISGHNTLYWYLQNLGQGPELLIRYENEEAVDDSQLPKDRFSAERLKGVDSTLKIQPAELGDSAVYLCASSLDWGDEQYFGPGTRLTVT.

CDR3 sequence: CASSSRKAQNSYEQYF. The CDR3 DNA reads TGTGCCAGCAGCAGCAGGAAAGCACAAAACTCCTACGAGCAGTACTTC. The rearrangement links TRBV3-1 (or the pseudogene TRBV3-2) to TRBJ2-7; no clear D. The germline V gene encodes CDR1 LGHDT and CDR2 YNNKEL (reference sequence). The CDR3 length is 16 residues. Trimming removed 5 bases at V and 0 bases at J, with 17 bases between.

This clone showed up many times. This chain links TRBV19 with TRBJ2-1; tentative D call: TRBD2 (5 bases). Trimming pared 3 bases from V and 0 bases from J, leaving 6 bases between. The CDR3 consists of 14 residues. The V gene's germline CDR1 is LNHDA and CDR2 SQIVND (reference sequence). The CDR3 DNA follows: TGTGCCAGTAGTATGGGGAGCTCCTACAATGAGCAGTTCTTC. This codes for CASSMGSSYNEQFF.

The V and J genes are TRBV14 and TRBJ2-3, with a tentative D call TRBD2 (6 bases). Trimming removed 3 bases from V and 5 bases from J, with 9 bases in between. Germline CDR1 and CDR2: SGHDN and FVKESK. The CDR3 covers 13 residues. In DNA form, the CDR3 reads TGTGCCAGCAGCCAGAATAGCGGAGATACGCAGTATTTT. Its translation is CASSQNSGDTQYF.

The chain links TRBV5-1 to TRBJ2-5; 7 nucleotides align to TRBD1. Germline values: CDR1 SGHRS, CDR2 YFSETQ. The CDR3 totals 13 residues. The V gene end was trimmed by 6 bases and the J gene end by 4 bases; junction bases not matched to a gene: 6. The chain's CDR3 is CASTDRVPETQYF. The CDR3 DNA is TGCGCCAGCACCGACAGGGTACCAGAGACCCAGTACTTC.

This rearrangement joins TRBV7-3 to TRBJ2-3; tentative D call: TRBD2 (6 bases). The CDR3 covers 20 residues. The V end lost 0 bases, the J end lost 0 bases, and 22 bases lay between the germline ends. The germline gives CDR1 SGHTA, CDR2 FQGTGA. This CDR3 is CASSLTLLAGRGPSTDTQYF. CDR3 DNA sequence: TGTGCCAGCAGCTTAACGTTGCTCGCGGGAAGAGGGCCAAGCACAGATACGCAGTATTTT.

The chain has TRBV5-4 and TRBJ2-7, with D maybe TRBD2 (6 bases). V gave up 4 bases and J gave up 0 bases, with 14 bases separating them. The CDR3 is made up of 15 amino acids. Germline CDR1 reads SGHNT; CDR2 reads YYREEE (reference sequence). In nucleotides, the CDR3 is TGTGCCAGCAGCCTAAAAGACGGGAGCTCCTACGAGCAGTACTTC. This translates into CASSLKDGSSYEQYF.

This chain joins TRBV7-2 and TRBJ1-5; D remains unclear. The length of the CDR3 is 15 residues. Trimming stripped 2 bases from V and 2 bases from J, with 10 bases between. Germline CDR1 reads SGHTA; CDR2 reads FQGNSA. The CDR3 protein is CASSLKAGGNQPQHF. The DNA of the CDR3 is TGTGCCAGCAGCTTAAAGGCCGGGGGCAATCAGCCCCAGCATTTT.

The gene calls are TRBV3-1 (or the pseudogene TRBV3-2) and TRBJ2-5, with D maybe TRBD2 (5 bases). The CDR3 extends over 15 amino acids. The germline CDR1 and CDR2 sequences are LGHDT and YNNKEL (reference sequence). Trimming shortened V by 4 bases and J by 6 bases, and 18 bases separated the two germline ends. As DNA, the CDR3 is TGTGCCAGCAGCCTAGTCAAGCCGGGAAGAAAGACCCAGTACTTC. It is translated as CASSLVKPGRKTQYF.

This clone showed up just once. The chain has TRBV10-2 and TRBJ2-4; the D is unclear. The V end was cut by 3 bases, the J end by 2 bases, with 8 bases between. The CDR3 consists of 14 residues. Germline V gives CDR1 WSHSY, CDR2 SAAADI. CDR3 coding DNA: TGCGCCAGCAGTGATCAACTGTCCAAAAACATTCAGTACTTC. It codes for CASSDQLSKNIQYF.

The rearrangement uses TRBV27 and TRBJ1-2, with D maybe TRBD1 (6 bases). V was cut by 0 bases and J by 2 bases, with 16 bases left in between. The germline gives CDR1 MNHEY, CDR2 SMNVEV (reference sequence). The CDR3 loop spans 17 amino acids. CDR3 sequence: CASSLSIGDIPNYGYTF. CDR3 nucleotide sequence: TGTGCCAGCAGTTTATCGATAGGGGACATACCGAACTATGGCTACACCTTC.

The chain recombines TRBV13 with TRBJ1-2; 7 bases agree with TRBD1. CDR3 length equals 17 residues. The ends lost 5 bases at V and 0 bases at J; junction bases unmatched: 12. Germline CDR1 PRHDT, CDR2 FYEKMQ (reference sequence). CDR3 sequence reads: CASSQRGRRGANYGYTF. The CDR3 DNA follows: TGTGCCAGCAGCCAAAGGGGGCGAAGGGGAGCTAACTATGGCTACACCTTC.

The rearrangement links TRBV19 to TRBJ1-2, with 9 bases matching TRBD1. This CDR3 region has 15 residues. V lost 4 bases, J lost 5 bases, and 8 bases stayed unmatched. CDR1 LNHDA and CDR2 SQIVND come from the germline V gene (reference sequence). CDR3 residues: CASSRDRVGVYGYTF. As DNA, the CDR3 is TGTGCCAGTAGTAGGGACAGGGTCGGGGTATATGGCTACACCTTC.

V and J are TRBV6-6 and TRBJ1-5, with 7 nucleotides matching TRBD1. In germline, CDR1 is MNHNY, CDR2 SVGAGI (reference sequence). The CDR3 contains 15 residues. With V trimmed by 7 bases and J by 2 bases, 8 bases remained unmatched. CDR3 sequence reads: CASTPTGSGNQPQHF. The CDR3 coding sequence is TGTGCCAGCACTCCGACAGGGAGCGGCAATCAGCCCCAGCATTTT.

This clone was seen more than once but under ten times. This chain links TRBV2 with TRBJ1-3, with D unclear. This CDR3 region has 13 residues. The germline gives CDR1 SNHLY, CDR2 FYNNEI. The ends were cut back, 6 bases at V and 0 bases at J, with 6 bases in the middle. CDR3 nucleotides: TGTGCCAGCAGCGGGTACTCTGGAAACACCATATATTTT. Its translation is CASSGYSGNTIYF.

The V call is TRBV4-3, the J call TRBJ2-3; 8 bases map to TRBD1. Germline CDR1 and CDR2: LGHNA and YSLEER. The CDR3 has 16 amino acids. Germline trimming cut 1 base from V and 6 bases from J; bases unmatched to any gene: 9. The CDR3 is CASSQGIPGGLDTQYF. CDR3 nucleotide sequence: TGCGCCAGCAGCCAAGGGATTCCAGGGGGCTTGGATACGCAGTATTTT.

The J gene is TRBJ2-1, the V gene TRBV2; D is perhaps TRBD1 (6 bases). The CDR3 contains 14 residues. Per germline, CDR1 SNHLY and CDR2 FYNNEI. V was cut by 2 bases and J by 4 bases, with 9 bases left in between. Here the CDR3 reads CASSEIQGYNEQFF. The CDR3 bases are TGTGCCAGCAGTGAAATACAGGGTTACAATGAGCAGTTCTTC.

Of note for this clone: Compared with germline, one end of the junction differs, possibly owing to a read error. This sequence joins TRBV24-1 and TRBJ2-5; D unresolved. Germline values: CDR1 KGHDR, CDR2 SFDVKD. The CDR3 sequence is 14 residues long. DNA of the CDR3: TGTGCCACCAGTGATTTGACAGACCAGGAGACCCAGTACTTC. This translates into CATSDLTDQETQYF.

This clone came up once. This chain connects TRBV5-6 to TRBJ2-1, with TRBD2 matching 10 bases. The CDR3 is 15 residues long. Per germline, CDR1 SGHDT and CDR2 YYEEEE. Germline trimming cut 3 bases from V and 4 bases from J; bases unmatched to any gene: 4. The CDR3 sequence: CASSSGLAVYNEQFF. In DNA, the CDR3 is TGTGCCAGCAGCTCAGGACTAGCGGTTTACAATGAGCAGTTCTTC.